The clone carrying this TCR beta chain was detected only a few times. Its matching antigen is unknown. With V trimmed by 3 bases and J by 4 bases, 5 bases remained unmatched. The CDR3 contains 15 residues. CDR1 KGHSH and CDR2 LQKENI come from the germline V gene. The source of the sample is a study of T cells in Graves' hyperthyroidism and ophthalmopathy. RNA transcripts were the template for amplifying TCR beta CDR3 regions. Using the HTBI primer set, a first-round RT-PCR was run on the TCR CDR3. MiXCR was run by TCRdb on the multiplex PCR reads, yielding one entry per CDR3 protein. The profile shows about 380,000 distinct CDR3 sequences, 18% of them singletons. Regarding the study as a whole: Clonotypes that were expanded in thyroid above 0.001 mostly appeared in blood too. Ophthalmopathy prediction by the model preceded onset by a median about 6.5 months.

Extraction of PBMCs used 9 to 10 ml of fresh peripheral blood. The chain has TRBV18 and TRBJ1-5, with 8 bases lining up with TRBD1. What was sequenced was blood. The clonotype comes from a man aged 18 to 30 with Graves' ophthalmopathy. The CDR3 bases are TGTGCCAGCTCACCGACAGGGGTCCGGAATCAGCCCCAGCATTTT. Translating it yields CASSPTGVRNQPQHF.